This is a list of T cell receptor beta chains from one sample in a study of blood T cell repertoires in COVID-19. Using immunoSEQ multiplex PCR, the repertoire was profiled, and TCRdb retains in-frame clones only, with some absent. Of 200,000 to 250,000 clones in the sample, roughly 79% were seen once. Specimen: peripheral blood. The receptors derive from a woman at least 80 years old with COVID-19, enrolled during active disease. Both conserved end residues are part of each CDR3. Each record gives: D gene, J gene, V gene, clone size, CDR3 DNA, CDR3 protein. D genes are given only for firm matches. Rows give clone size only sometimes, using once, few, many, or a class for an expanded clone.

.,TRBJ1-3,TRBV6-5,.,TGTGCCAGCAGTTACCAGGGGTATAGGTCTGGAAACACCATATATTTT,CASSYQGYRSGNTIYF
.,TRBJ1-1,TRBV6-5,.,TGTGCCAGCAGTACTGGACGGAGGGGGAACACTGAAGCTTTCTTT,CASSTGRRGNTEAFF
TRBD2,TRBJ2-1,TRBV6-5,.,TGTGCCAGCAGTTGGGCGGGAGGCCACAATGAGCAGTTCTTC,CASSWAGGHNEQFF
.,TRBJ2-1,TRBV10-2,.,TGCGCCAGCCGACAGGAGTTCTTCAATGAGCAGTTCTTC,CASRQEFFNEQFF
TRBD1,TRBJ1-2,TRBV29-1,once,TGCAGCGTTGGGGGACAGGGTGCTCCCTACACCTTC,CSVGGQGAPYTF
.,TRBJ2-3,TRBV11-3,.,TGTGCCAGCAGCCCAGGGGTCACAGATACGCAGTATTTT,CASSPGVTDTQYF
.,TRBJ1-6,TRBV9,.,TGTGCCAGCAGCTCGGGGGGGGCGGTTAGATCACCCCTCCACTTT,CASSSGGAVRSPLHF
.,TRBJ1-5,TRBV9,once,TGTGCCAGCAGCGTAGGTTCGGGGAGGGGTCAGCCCCAGCATTTT,CASSVGSGRGQPQHF
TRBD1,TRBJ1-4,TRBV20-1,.,TGCAGTGCTAGTCGGACAGGTGCGAATGAAAAACTGTTTTTT,CSASRTGANEKLFF
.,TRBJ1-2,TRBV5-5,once,TGTGCCAGCAGCTTTCCCTTCAGTGGGCTCTATGGCTACACCTTC,CASSFPFSGLYGYTF
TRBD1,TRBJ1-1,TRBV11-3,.,TGTGCCAGCAGCTTAGGGGGGACAGGGATGACGAACACTGAAGCTTTCTTT,CASSLGGTGMTNTEAFF
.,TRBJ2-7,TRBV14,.,TGTGCCAGCAGCCAAGGGCTAGAGGCTCGCTCCTACGAGCAGTACTTC,CASSQGLEARSYEQYF
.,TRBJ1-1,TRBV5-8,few,TGTGCCAGCAGCTTGGCCCCGGGACACACGAACACTGAAGCTTTCTTT,CASSLAPGHTNTEAFF